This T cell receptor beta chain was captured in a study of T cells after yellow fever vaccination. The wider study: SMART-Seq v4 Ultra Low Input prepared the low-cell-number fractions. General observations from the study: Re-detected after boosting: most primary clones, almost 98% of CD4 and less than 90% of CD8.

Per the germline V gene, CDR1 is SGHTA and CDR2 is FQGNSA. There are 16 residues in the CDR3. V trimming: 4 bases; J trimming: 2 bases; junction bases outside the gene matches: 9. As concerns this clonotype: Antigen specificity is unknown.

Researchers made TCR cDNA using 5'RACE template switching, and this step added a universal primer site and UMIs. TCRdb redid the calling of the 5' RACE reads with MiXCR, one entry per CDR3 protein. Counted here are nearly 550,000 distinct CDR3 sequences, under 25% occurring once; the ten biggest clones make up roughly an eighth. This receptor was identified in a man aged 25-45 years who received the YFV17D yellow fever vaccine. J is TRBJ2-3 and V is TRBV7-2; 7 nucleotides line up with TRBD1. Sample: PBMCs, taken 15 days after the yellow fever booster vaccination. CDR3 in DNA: TGTGCCAGCAGCTCAGGGCCGGGACAGTCCACAGATACGCAGTATTTT. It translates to CASSSGPGQSTDTQYF.